The 20 T cell receptor beta chains given below trace back to one sample, sequenced in a study of blood T cell repertoires in COVID-19. Produced via immunoSEQ multiplex PCR; TCRdb's table is partial and in-frame only. The sample shows approximately 210,000 clones, 75% to 85% of them seen only once. The sequenced material came from PBMCs or T cells enriched from blood (not recorded which). These receptors all come from a middle-aged man who had recovered from COVID-19.

The chain links TRBV9 to TRBJ2-1; D possibly corresponds to TRBD2 (6 bases). The CDR3 has 16 residues. V gave up 0 bases and J gave up 5 bases, with 15 bases separating them. Germline V lookup: CDR1 SGDLS, CDR2 YYNGEE. CDR3 loop: CASSVARRGPDNEQFF. In DNA, the CDR3 is TGTGCCAGCAGCGTAGCTAGGAGGGGACCGGACAATGAGCAGTTCTTC.

The chain carries TRBV4-1 and TRBJ1-2, with D maybe TRBD1 (6 bases). The CDR3 runs 14 residues. V dropped 5 bases and J dropped 5 bases, with 15 bases sitting between them. Germline-derived CDR1 and CDR2 are MGHRA and YSYEKL. The CDR3 DNA is TGCGCCAGCAGCAAAGCCGGGACATCGTATGGCTACACCTTC. It encodes CASSKAGTSYGYTF.

This clone was seen only once. The chain joins TRBV5-5 to TRBJ1-1, with 7 bases matching TRBD1. Germline V gives CDR1 SGHKS, CDR2 YYEKEE (reference sequence). This CDR3 spans 11 amino acids. The V segment lost 5 bases and the J segment 8 bases; nucleotides outside the gene matches: 3. The CDR3 loop is CASRRQGEAFF. CDR3 sequence (DNA): TGTGCCAGCAGACGACAGGGAGAAGCTTTCTTT. Full variable domain (rest looked up from reference TRBV5-5 and TRBJ1-1): DAGVTQSPTHLIKTRGQQVTLRCSPISGHKSVSWYQQVLGQGPQFIFQYYEKEERGRGNFPDRFSARQFPNYSSELNVNALLLGDSALYLCASRRQGEAFFGQGTRLTVV.

This clone was observed a handful of times. The rearrangement links TRBV7-6 to TRBJ1-1, with 7 bases fitting TRBD1. In germline, CDR1 is SGHVS, CDR2 FNYEAQ. After removal of 2 bases from V and 5 bases from J, the junction contained 5 bases not matched to a gene. The CDR3 is 14 amino acids. CDR3 nucleotide sequence: TGTGCCAGCAGCTTATTTTCAGGGGGGACTGAAGCTTTCTTT. This translates into CASSLFSGGTEAFF.

The V and J genes are TRBV7-2 and TRBJ1-1; TRBD1 agrees at 8 bases. Germline lookup yields CDR1 SGHTA and CDR2 FQGNSA. V lost 5 bases and J lost 3; bases outside the gene matches: 8. This CDR3 contains 15 residues. CDR3 in amino acids: CASSLKQGGYTEAFF. Here the CDR3 DNA reads TGTGCCAGCAGCCTCAAACAGGGGGGGTACACTGAAGCTTTCTTT.

V is TRBV20-1 and J is TRBJ1-2, with no clear D. V lost 3 bases and J 1 base, leaving 33 bases between the germline ends. Germline assignment: CDR1 DFQATT and CDR2 SNEGSKA (reference sequence). The CDR3 totals 21 residues. In nucleotides, the CDR3 is TGCAGTGCTAGTCAATGGTTGGTACAGCCTCTGCTGAATTCGTATAACTATGGCTACACCTTC. It encodes CSASQWLVQPLLNSYNYGYTF.

The J gene is TRBJ1-1, the V gene TRBV28; D ambiguous. Germline V lookup: CDR1 MDHEN, CDR2 SYDVKM. CDR3 length: 12 residues. The ends were cut back, 6 bases at V and 10 bases at J, with 15 bases in the middle. CDR3 in amino acids: CASSPGMRRAFF. Written as DNA, the CDR3 is TGTGCCAGCAGCCCGGGGATGAGGCGAGCTTTCTTT.

V usage is TRBV7-2 and J usage is TRBJ2-5; 7 nucleotides line up with TRBD2. Trimming at V came to 7 bases and at J to 4 bases, leaving 15 bases not matched to a gene. Germline V lookup: CDR1 SGHTA, CDR2 FQGNSA. The CDR3 covers 16 residues. The CDR3 sequence is CASIPSAGRVGETQYF. The DNA of the CDR3 is TGTGCCAGCATCCCCAGTGCGGGGAGGGTAGGAGAGACCCAGTACTTC.

J is TRBJ1-1 and V is TRBV4-3; D ambiguous. The V and J ends lost 1 base and 2 bases respectively, with 14 bases between them. Germline V CDR1 and CDR2: LGHNA, YSLEER. The CDR3 length is 16 residues. The CDR3 DNA follows: TGCGCCAGCAGCCAAGTGCGGGCAGAGTTTAACACTGAAGCTTTCTTT. It is translated as CASSQVRAEFNTEAFF.

The V and J genes are TRBV7-6 and TRBJ2-2, with 8 bases fitting TRBD2. The CDR3 extends over 16 amino acids. The germline V gene encodes CDR1 SGHVS and CDR2 FNYEAQ. Germline trimming cut 4 bases from V and 4 bases from J; bases unmatched to any gene: 8. The CDR3 DNA reads TGTGCCAGCAGCTCTCTCGGGGGGGGACCCACCGGGGAGCTGTTTTTT. Translated, it gives CASSSLGGGPTGELFF.

V gene TRBV18 combines with J gene TRBJ2-2, with D perhaps TRBD1 (5 bases). Germline CDR1 and CDR2: KGHSH and LQKENI. Trimming cost V 2 bases and J 7 bases, with 11 bases left between them. The CDR3 has 14 amino acids. The CDR3 spells CASSPNQGYGELFF. The CDR3 nucleotides are TGTGCCAGCTCACCAAACCAGGGTTACGGGGAGCTGTTTTTT.

This clone was detected only a few times. V usage is TRBV19 and J usage is TRBJ1-5; D possibly corresponds to TRBD1 (5 bases). CDR1 is LNHDA and CDR2 is SQIVND in the germline V gene (reference sequence). The CDR3 has 17 amino acids. The V and J ends lost 7 bases and 7 bases respectively, with 26 bases between them. CDR3 nucleotide sequence: TGTGCCAGTACGCGATTCGGAGGGGAGATGCTCTTGCAGCCCCAGCATTTT. Translated: CASTRFGGEMLLQPQHF.

This clone was seen a single time. The chain couples TRBV5-1 to TRBJ2-3; no clear D. The CDR3 contains 14 residues. V shed 0 bases and J shed 5 bases, with 10 bases lying between them. CDR1 SGHRS and CDR2 YFSETQ come from the germline V gene. The CDR3 is CASSLASPKDTQYF. In nucleotides, the CDR3 is TGCGCCAGCAGCTTGGCCTCTCCTAAAGATACGCAGTATTTT.

V and J are TRBV7-6 and TRBJ2-1; D is ambiguous. The CDR3 is 16 residues long. V lost 0 bases to trimming and J lost 2 bases, with 11 bases between them. The germline CDR1 and CDR2 sequences are SGHVS and FNYEAQ. The CDR3 bases are TGTGCCAGCAGCTTAGCCCCCAGACTTACCTACAATGAGCAGTTCTTC. It is translated as CASSLAPRLTYNEQFF.

This clone was seen a few times. V is TRBV6-1 and J is TRBJ1-5, with D tentatively TRBD1 (5 bases). Trimming stripped 2 bases from V and 7 bases from J, with 12 bases between. The germline gives CDR1 MNHNS, CDR2 SASEGT. The CDR3 loop spans 14 amino acids. CDR3 in DNA: TGTGCCAGCAGTGAAATCGGGGGTGGACAGCCCCAGCATTTT. It is translated as CASSEIGGGQPQHF.

DNA for the CDR3: TGTGCCAGCAGTCCGACAGGACGGAATCAGCCCCAGCATTTT. Protein sequence: CASSPTGRNQPQHF. The genes are TRBV6-2 or TRBV6-3 and TRBJ1-5; TRBD1 is a possible D gene (6 bases). CDR1 is MNHEY and CDR2 is SVGEGT in the germline V gene. CDR3 length equals 14 residues. V shed 5 bases and J shed 4 bases, with 12 bases lying between them.

The rearrangement uses TRBV14 and TRBJ1-6; D unresolved. CDR1 is SGHDN and CDR2 is FVKESK in the germline V gene. V was pared by 0 bases and J by 7 bases, with 16 bases between. CDR3 size: 17 residues. The CDR3 spells CASSQDQFLRGNSPLHF. The CDR3 bases are TGTGCCAGCAGCCAAGATCAGTTTTTGCGAGGGAATTCACCCCTCCACTTT.

This clone was counted only a few times. V and J are TRBV23-1 and TRBJ1-1; the match to TRBD1 covers 8 bases. Being an ORF, TRBV23-1 has a function that is uncertain. There are 20 residues in the CDR3. V was clipped by 3 bases and J by 0 bases; unmatched bases: 18. CDR3 sequence reads: CASSQRTGMNVSRMNTEAFF. The DNA for the CDR3 is TGCGCCAGCAGTCAGAGGACAGGGATGAACGTTAGTAGGATGAACACTGAAGCTTTCTTT.

The chain joins TRBV6-5 to TRBJ1-1, with unresolved D. CDR1 and CDR2 (germline): MNHEY, SVGAGI. This CDR3 comprises 15 residues. With 0 bases removed from V and 5 bases from J, the gap between germline ends came to 13 bases. CDR3 loop: CASSYSVRGTTEAFF. CDR3 bases: TGTGCCAGCAGTTACTCGGTTCGGGGTACTACTGAAGCTTTCTTT.

This clone was seen a handful of times. J is TRBJ2-1 and V is TRBV21-1; whether TRBD2, the table's D call, matches the DNA was not checked. TRBV21-1 is a pseudogene. The CDR3 runs to 15 residues. The DNA of the CDR3 is TGTGCCAACAAGACTAGCCCGAGATATTACAATGAGCAGTTCTTC. This encodes CANKTSPRYYNEQFF.